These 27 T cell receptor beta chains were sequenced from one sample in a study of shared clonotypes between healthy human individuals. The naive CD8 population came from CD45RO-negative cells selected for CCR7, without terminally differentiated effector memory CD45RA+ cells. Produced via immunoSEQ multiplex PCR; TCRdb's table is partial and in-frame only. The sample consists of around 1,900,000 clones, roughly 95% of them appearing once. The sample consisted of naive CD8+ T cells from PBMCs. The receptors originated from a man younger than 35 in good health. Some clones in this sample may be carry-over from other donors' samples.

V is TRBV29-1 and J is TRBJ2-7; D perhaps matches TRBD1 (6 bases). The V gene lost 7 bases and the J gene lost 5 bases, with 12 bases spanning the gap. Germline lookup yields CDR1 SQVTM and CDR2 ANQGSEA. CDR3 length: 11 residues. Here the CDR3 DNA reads TGCAGCGGGATAACAGGGAACGAGCAGTACTTC. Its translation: CSGITGNEQYF.

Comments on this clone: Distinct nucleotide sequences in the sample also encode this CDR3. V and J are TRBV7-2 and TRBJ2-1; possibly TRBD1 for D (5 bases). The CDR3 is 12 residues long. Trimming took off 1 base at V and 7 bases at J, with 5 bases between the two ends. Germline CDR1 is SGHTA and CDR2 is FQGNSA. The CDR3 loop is CASSLEGNEQFF. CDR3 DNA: TGTGCCAGCAGCTTAGAGGGGAATGAGCAGTTCTTC.

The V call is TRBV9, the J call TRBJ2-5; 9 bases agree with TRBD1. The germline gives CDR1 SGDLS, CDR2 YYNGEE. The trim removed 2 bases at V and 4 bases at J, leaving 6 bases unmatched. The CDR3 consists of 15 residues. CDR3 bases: TGTGCCAGCAGCGTTGGACAGGGGACTATAGAGACCCAGTACTTC. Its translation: CASSVGQGTIETQYF.

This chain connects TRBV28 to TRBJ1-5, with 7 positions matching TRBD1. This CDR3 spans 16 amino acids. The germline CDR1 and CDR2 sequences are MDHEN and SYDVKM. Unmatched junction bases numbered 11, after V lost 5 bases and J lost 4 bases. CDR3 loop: CASSPSGTVTNQPQHF. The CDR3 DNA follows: TGTGCCAGCAGTCCCTCCGGGACAGTCACAAATCAGCCCCAGCATTTT.

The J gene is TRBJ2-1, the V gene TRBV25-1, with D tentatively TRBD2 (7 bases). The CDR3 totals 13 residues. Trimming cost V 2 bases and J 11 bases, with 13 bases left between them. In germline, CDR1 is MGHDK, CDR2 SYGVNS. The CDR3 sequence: CASSERGGPKQFF. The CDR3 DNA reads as TGTGCCAGCAGTGAAAGGGGGGGACCTAAGCAGTTCTTC.

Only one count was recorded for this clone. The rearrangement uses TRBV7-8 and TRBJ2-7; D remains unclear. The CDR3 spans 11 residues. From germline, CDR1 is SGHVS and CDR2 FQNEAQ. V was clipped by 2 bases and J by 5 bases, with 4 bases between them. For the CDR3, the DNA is TGTGCCAGCAGCTTAATCGACGAGCAGTACTTC. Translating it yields CASSLIDEQYF.

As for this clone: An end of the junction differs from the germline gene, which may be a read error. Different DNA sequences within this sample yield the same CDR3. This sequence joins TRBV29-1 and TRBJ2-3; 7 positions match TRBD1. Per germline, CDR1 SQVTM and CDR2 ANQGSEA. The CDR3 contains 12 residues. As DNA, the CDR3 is TGCAGCAGCGAGACAGGGTTAGATACGCAATATTTT. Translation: CSSETGLDTQYF.

The CDR3 reads CASSTRRATEAFF. The CDR3 coding sequence is TGTGCCAGCAGCACCCGCCGGGCCACGGAAGCTTTCTTT. This chain joins TRBV5-6 and TRBJ1-1; D unclear. This CDR3 region has 13 residues. Between the trimmed V and J ends, which lost 4 bases and 8 bases, there was a span of 15 bases. Germline loops: CDR1 SGHDT, CDR2 YYEEEE.

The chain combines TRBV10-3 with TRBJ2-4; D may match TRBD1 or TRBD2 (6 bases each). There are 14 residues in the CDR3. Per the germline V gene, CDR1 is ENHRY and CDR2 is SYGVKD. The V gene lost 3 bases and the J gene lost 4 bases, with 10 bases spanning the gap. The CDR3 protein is CAISDTGTKNIQYF. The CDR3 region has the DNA TGTGCCATCAGTGATACAGGGACTAAAAACATTCAGTACTTC.

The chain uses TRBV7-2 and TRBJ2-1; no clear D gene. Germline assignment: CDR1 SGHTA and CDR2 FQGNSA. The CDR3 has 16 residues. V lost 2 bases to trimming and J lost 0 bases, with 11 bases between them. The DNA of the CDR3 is TGTGCCAGCAGCTTATCTGGCCTTAGCTCCTACAATGAGCAGTTCTTC. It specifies CASSLSGLSSYNEQFF.

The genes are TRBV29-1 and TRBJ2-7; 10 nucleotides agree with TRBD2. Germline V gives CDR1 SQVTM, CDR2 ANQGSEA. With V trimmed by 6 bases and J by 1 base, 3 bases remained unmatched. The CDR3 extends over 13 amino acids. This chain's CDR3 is CSVQLAGSYEQYF. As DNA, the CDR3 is TGCAGCGTGCAACTAGCGGGGTCCTACGAGCAGTACTTC.

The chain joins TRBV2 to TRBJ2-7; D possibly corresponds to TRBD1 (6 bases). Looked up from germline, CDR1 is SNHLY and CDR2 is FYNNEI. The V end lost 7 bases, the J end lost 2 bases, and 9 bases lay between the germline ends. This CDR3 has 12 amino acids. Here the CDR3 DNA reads TGTGCCAGCAAACAGGGACCCTACGAGCAGTACTTC. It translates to CASKQGPYEQYF.

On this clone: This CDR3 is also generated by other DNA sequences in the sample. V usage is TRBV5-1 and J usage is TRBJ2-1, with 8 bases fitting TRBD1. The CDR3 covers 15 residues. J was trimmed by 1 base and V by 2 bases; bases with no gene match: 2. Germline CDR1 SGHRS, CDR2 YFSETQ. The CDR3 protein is CASSLTGGSYNEQFF. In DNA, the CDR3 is TGCGCCAGCAGCTTAACAGGGGGTTCCTACAATGAGCAGTTCTTC.

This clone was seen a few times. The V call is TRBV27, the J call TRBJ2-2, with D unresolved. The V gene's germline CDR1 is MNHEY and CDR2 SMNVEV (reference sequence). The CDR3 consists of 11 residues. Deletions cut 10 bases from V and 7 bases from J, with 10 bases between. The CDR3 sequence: CATQTGGELFF. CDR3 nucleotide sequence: TGTGCCACCCAAACCGGCGGGGAGCTGTTTTTT.

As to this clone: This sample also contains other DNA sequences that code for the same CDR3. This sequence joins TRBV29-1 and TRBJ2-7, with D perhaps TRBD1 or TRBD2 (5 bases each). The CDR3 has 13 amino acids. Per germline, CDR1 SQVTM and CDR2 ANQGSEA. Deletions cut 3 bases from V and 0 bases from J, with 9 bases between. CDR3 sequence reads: CSVEGPNSYEQYF. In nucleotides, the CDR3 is TGCAGCGTTGAGGGACCAAACTCCTACGAGCAGTACTTC.

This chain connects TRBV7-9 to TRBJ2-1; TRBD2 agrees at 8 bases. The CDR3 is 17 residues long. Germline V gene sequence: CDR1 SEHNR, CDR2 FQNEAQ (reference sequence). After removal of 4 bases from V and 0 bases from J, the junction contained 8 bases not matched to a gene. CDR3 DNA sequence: TGTGCCAGCAGCTCCCTCTTAGCGGGAACCTCCTACAATGAGCAGTTCTTC. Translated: CASSSLLAGTSYNEQFF. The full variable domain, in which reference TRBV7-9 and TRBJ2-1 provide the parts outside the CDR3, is DTGVSQNPRHKITKRGQNVTFRCDPISEHNRLYWYRQTLGQGPEFLTYFQNEAQLEKSRLLSDRFSAERPKGSFSTLEIQRTEQGDSAMYLCASSSLLAGTSYNEQFFGPGTRLTVL.

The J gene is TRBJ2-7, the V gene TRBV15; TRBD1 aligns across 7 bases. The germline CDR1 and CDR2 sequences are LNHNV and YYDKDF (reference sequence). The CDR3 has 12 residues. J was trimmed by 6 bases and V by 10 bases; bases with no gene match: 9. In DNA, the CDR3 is TGTGCCAGTCGGGACAGTAGTAGCGAGCAGTACTTC. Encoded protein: CASRDSSSEQYF.

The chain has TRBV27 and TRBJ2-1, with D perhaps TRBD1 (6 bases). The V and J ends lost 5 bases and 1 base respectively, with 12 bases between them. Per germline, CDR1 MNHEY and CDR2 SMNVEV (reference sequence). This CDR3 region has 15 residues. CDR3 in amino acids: CASSTRDKSYNEQFF. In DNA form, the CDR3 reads TGTGCCAGCAGTACCCGGGACAAATCCTACAATGAGCAGTTCTTC.

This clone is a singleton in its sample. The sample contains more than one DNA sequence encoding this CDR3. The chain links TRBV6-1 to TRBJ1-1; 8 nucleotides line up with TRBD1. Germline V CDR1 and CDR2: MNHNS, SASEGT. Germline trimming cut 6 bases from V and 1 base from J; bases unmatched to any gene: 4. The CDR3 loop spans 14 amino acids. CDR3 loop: CASRETGGNTEAFF. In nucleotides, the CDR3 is TGTGCCAGCAGAGAAACAGGGGGGAACACTGAAGCTTTCTTT.

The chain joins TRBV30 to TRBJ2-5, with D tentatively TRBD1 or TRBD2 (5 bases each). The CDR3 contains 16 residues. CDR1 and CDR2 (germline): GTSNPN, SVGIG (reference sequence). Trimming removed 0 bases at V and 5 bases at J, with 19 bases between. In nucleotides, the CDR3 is TGTGCCTGGAGTGTACGAGCCAGGGAACTAGGGGAGACCCAGTACTTC. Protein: CAWSVRARELGETQYF. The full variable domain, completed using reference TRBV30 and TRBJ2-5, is SQTIHQWPATLVQPVGSPLSLECTVEGTSNPNLYWYRQAAGRGLQLLFYSVGIGQISSEVPQNLSASRPQDRQFILSSKKLLLSDSGFYLCAWSVRARELGETQYFGPGTRLLVL.

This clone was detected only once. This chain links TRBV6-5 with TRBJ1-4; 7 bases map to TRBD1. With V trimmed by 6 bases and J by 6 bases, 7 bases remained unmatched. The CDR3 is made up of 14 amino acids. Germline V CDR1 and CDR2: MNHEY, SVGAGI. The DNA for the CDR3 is TGTGCCAGCAGCTACAGGGGAGGTCATGAAAAACTGTTTTTT. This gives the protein CASSYRGGHEKLFF.

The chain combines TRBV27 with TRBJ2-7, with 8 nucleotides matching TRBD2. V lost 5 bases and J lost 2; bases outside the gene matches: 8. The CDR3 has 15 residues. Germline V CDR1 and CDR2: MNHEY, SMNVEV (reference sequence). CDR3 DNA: TGTGCCAGCAGTCCCTCGGGGGGGTTGGCCTACGAGCAGTACTTC. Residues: CASSPSGGLAYEQYF.

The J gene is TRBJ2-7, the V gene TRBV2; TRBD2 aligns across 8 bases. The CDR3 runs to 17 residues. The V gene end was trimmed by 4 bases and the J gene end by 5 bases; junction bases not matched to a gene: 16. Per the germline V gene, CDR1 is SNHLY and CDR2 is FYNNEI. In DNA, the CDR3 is TGTGCCAGCAGTGGGGATTCGTCAGCGGGAGTCCTGGACGAGCAGTACTTC. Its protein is CASSGDSSAGVLDEQYF.

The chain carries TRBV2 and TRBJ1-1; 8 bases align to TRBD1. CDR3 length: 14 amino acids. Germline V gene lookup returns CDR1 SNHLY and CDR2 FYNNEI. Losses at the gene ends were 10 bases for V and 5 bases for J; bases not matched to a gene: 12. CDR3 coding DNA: TGTGCCATCCTCAGGGGGCCCCCGGCAACTGAAGCTTTCTTT. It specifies CAILRGPPATEAFF.

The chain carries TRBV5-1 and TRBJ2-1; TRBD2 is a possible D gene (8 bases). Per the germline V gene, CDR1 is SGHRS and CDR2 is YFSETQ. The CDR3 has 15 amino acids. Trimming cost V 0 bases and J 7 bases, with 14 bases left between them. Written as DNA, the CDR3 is TGCGCCAGCAGCTTGGAGGGGGCGGGAGGTAATGAGCAGTTCTTC. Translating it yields CASSLEGAGGNEQFF.

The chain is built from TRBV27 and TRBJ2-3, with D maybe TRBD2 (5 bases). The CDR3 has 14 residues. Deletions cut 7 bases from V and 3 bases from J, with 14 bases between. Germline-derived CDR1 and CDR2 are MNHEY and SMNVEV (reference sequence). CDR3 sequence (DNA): TGTGCCAGCAACCGAATTGGGGAGACAGATACGCAGTATTTT. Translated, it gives CASNRIGETDTQYF.

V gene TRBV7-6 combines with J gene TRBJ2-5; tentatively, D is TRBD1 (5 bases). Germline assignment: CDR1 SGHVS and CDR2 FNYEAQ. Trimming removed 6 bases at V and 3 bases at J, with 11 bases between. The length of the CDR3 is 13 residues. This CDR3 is CASRTGSEETQYF. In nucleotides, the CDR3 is TGTGCCAGCAGAACAGGTTCGGAAGAGACCCAGTACTTC.